A single sample is the source of the 5 T cell receptor beta chains below, sequenced in a study of graft-versus-host responses after intestinal transplantation. Lymphocytes (intraepithelial and lamina propria) were released by processing the graft tissue. Assay used: immunoSEQ multiplex PCR; TCRdb lists only in-frame clones, some missing. The sample has just under 65,000 clones, 89% seen once. Sample: ileum tissue, taken 350 to 400 days after transplant. Receptors originate from a human patient who received an intestinal transplant, so some T cells may come from the graft donor.

The chain combines TRBV29-1 with TRBJ2-5, with TRBD2 matching 12 bases. The CDR3 is 18 residues long. CDR1 is SQVTM and CDR2 is ANQGSEA in the germline V gene. V shed 3 bases and J 0 bases; nucleotides not matched to a gene: 11. This CDR3 reads CSVDSAGTSGLYQETQYF. The CDR3 nucleotides are TGCAGCGTTGATAGTGCCGGGACTAGCGGGTTGTACCAAGAGACCCAGTACTTC.

This chain connects TRBV28 to TRBJ2-4, with 8 bases that match TRBD2. V lost 6 bases, J lost 4 bases, and 8 bases stayed unmatched. CDR1 MDHEN and CDR2 SYDVKM come from the germline V gene. The CDR3 totals 15 residues. The CDR3 reads CASSQTGGGKNIQYF. The CDR3 bases are TGTGCCAGCAGCCAAACGGGAGGGGGGAAAAACATTCAGTACTTC.

This clone has more than one count but fewer than ten. This chain uses TRBV2 with TRBJ1-1; D is undetermined. Per germline, CDR1 SNHLY and CDR2 FYNNEI. The CDR3 extends over 12 amino acids. Between the trimmed V and J ends, which lost 3 bases and 0 bases, there was a span of 2 bases. CDR3 loop: CASSEMNTEAFF. CDR3 bases: TGTGCCAGCAGTGAGATGAACACTGAAGCTTTCTTT. Together with reference TRBV2 and TRBJ1-1, the CDR3 gives the full variable domain: EPEVTQTPSHQVTQMGQEVILRCVPISNHLYFYWYRQILGQKVEFLVSFYNNEISEKSEIFDDQFSVERPDGSNFTLKIRSTKLEDSAMYFCASSEMNTEAFFGQGTRLTVV.

A single count supports this clone. The rearrangement joins TRBV5-1 to TRBJ1-4; 11 nucleotides line up with TRBD1. This CDR3 contains 15 residues. J gave up 7 bases and V 0 bases, and 2 bases lay outside the gene matches. Germline lookup yields CDR1 SGHRS and CDR2 YFSETQ. CDR3 sequence: CASSLVGTGGEKLFF. DNA of the CDR3: TGCGCCAGCAGCTTGGTCGGGACAGGGGGTGAAAAACTGTTTTTT.

For this clone: Other DNA sequences of this sample code for an identical CDR3. This sequence joins TRBV5-1 and TRBJ2-3; D gene ambiguous. V dropped 2 bases and J dropped 0 bases, with 4 bases sitting between them. This CDR3 has 13 residues. Germline CDR1 SGHRS, CDR2 YFSETQ. CDR3 bases: TGCGCCAGCAGCTTTTTGAGCACAGATACGCAGTATTTT. This gives the protein CASSFLSTDTQYF.